Below, 18 T cell receptor beta chains from the same sample are listed, as sequenced in a study of T cells in Graves' hyperthyroidism and ophthalmopathy. There were TCR beta CDR3 regions amplified from RNA transcripts. An initial round of RT-PCR targeting the TCR CDR3 relied on the HTBI primer set. MiXCR, applied by TCRdb to the multiplex PCR reads, yields one record per CDR3 protein. The repertoire holds some 500,000 distinct CDR3 sequences, with roughly a quarter as singletons. Sequencing was performed on blood. The source of these receptors is a woman aged 25 to 39 with Graves' ophthalmopathy.

This clonotype was recorded at least ten times. The CDR3 loop is CASSQGAGGGYGYTF. The CDR3 coding sequence is TGTGCCAGCAGCCAAGGGGCAGGGGGCGGCTATGGCTACACCTTC. This sequence joins TRBV14 and TRBJ1-2, with 8 bases matching TRBD1. CDR1 SGHDN and CDR2 FVKESK come from the germline V gene. Trimming took 1 base from V and 4 from J; bases not matched to a gene: 5. This CDR3 spans 15 amino acids.

The sample holds a few counts of this clonotype. This rearrangement joins TRBV4-1 to TRBJ1-3; D is unclear. The germline CDR1 and CDR2 sequences are MGHRA and YSYEKL. CDR3 length: 13 residues. V dropped 5 bases and J dropped 7 bases, with 12 bases sitting between them. The CDR3 is CASSIESWNTIYF. The DNA of the CDR3 is TGCGCCAGCAGCATAGAAAGTTGGAACACCATATATTTT.

The chain is built from TRBV28 and TRBJ2-5; 8 bases are shared with TRBD2. The CDR3 sequence is 15 residues long. From germline, CDR1 is MDHEN and CDR2 SYDVKM. The V and J ends lost 5 bases and 8 bases, in that order; junction bases with no gene match: 13. The CDR3: CASSPNPSGGDTQYF. The CDR3 DNA is TGTGCCAGCAGTCCAAACCCCAGCGGGGGAGATACCCAGTACTTC.

This clonotype appeared many times. This rearrangement joins TRBV12-3 or TRBV12-4 to TRBJ1-2; 7 bases are a match to TRBD1. V dropped 6 bases and J dropped 5; count of bases not matched to a gene: 3. The CDR3 has 12 residues. As DNA, the CDR3 is TGTGCCAGCAGAGGACAGGAATATGGCTACACCTTC. Its protein product is CASRGQEYGYTF.

The table lists this clonotype with many counts. The genes are TRBV20-1 and TRBJ1-3; no clear D. V shed 2 bases and J shed 0 bases, with 8 bases lying between them. Germline loops: CDR1 DFQATT, CDR2 SNEGSKA (reference sequence). The CDR3 is 14 amino acids. CDR3 nucleotide sequence: TGCAGTGCTAGAATGGGCGGCTCTGGAAACACCATATATTTT. This codes for CSARMGGSGNTIYF.

This clonotype was seen repeatedly, ten times or more. The genes are TRBV11-2 and TRBJ1-1; a possible D gene is TRBD1 (6 bases). The V end lost 2 bases, the J end lost 1 base, and 8 bases lay between the germline ends. This CDR3 has 14 residues. The germline V gene encodes CDR1 SGHAT and CDR2 FQNNGV. CDR3 in DNA: TGTGCCAGCAGCTTAAACAGGGAGAACACTGAAGCTTTCTTT. Translation gives CASSLNRENTEAFF.

This clonotype was recorded many times. The rearrangement uses TRBV11-1 and TRBJ1-2; 7 bases line up with TRBD1. V was clipped by 3 bases and J by 2 bases; unmatched bases: 15. The germline gives CDR1 SGHAT, CDR2 FQDESV (reference sequence). The CDR3 is 18 residues long. The CDR3 DNA is TGTGCCAGCAGCTTGACCGGTAGAACGGGACAGATAAACTATGGCTACACCTTC. The encoded protein is CASSLTGRTGQINYGYTF.

This clonotype was seen repeatedly, ten times or more. A much larger clonotype is one base distant, so this may be a read error. The chain is built from TRBV6-2 or TRBV6-3 and TRBJ2-7; 9 bases are shared with TRBD1. The CDR3 contains 15 residues. The germline gives CDR1 MNHEY, CDR2 SVGEGT. The CDR3 is CSSSYNRQGDLEQYF. DNA for the CDR3: TGTTCCAGCAGTTACAATCGACAGGGGGACCTAGAGCAGTACTTC.

The sample holds many counts of this clonotype. This rearrangement joins TRBV27 to TRBJ2-7; no definite D call. The germline gives CDR1 MNHEY, CDR2 SMNVEV (reference sequence). V was cut by 2 bases and J by 3 bases, with 11 bases left in between. This CDR3 region has 14 residues. The CDR3 sequence is CASSLGTSHYEQYF. The CDR3 coding sequence is TGTGCCAGCAGTTTAGGTACATCCCACTACGAGCAGTACTTC.

This clonotype was counted many times. This chain uses TRBV15 with TRBJ1-5, with D possibly TRBD1 on 6 matching bases. Germline CDR1 is LNHNV and CDR2 is YYDKDF (reference sequence). Trimming removed 0 bases at V and 6 bases at J, with 12 bases between. This CDR3 region has 15 residues. CDR3 in amino acids: CATSRDMGGRQPQHF. The CDR3 DNA reads as TGTGCCACCAGCAGAGATATGGGGGGCCGTCAGCCCCAGCATTTT.

This clonotype showed up many times. This chain joins TRBV10-3 and TRBJ2-7; D gene unclear. This CDR3 has 14 amino acids. The germline V and J ends were trimmed by 8 bases and 0 bases, with 14 bases remaining between them. The germline V gene has CDR1 ENHRY and CDR2 SYGVKD. The CDR3 sequence: CAIDDGPSSYEQYF. CDR3 coding DNA: TGTGCCATCGACGACGGACCCAGCTCCTACGAGCAGTACTTC.

The chain carries TRBV6-2 or TRBV6-3 and TRBJ1-5, with D possibly being TRBD1 (6 bases). The CDR3 runs to 12 residues. CDR1 MNHEY and CDR2 SVGEGT come from the germline V gene. Trimming removed 10 bases at V and 5 bases at J, with 12 bases between. The DNA of the CDR3 is TGTGCCACCCCGAGGGGGTATCAGCCCCAGCATTTT. It is translated as CATPRGYQPQHF.

This chain connects TRBV5-1 to TRBJ2-7; D may be TRBD2 (5 bases). Germline values: CDR1 SGHRS, CDR2 YFSETQ. Trimming pared 7 bases from V and 0 bases from J, leaving 11 bases between. The CDR3 is made up of 13 amino acids. CDR3 in amino acids: CASCSGSSYEQYF. DNA for the CDR3: TGCGCCAGCTGCTCGGGGAGCTCCTACGAGCAGTACTTC.

This clonotype was observed at least ten times. This chain connects TRBV12-3 or TRBV12-4 to TRBJ1-5; 9 bases fit TRBD1. The J segment lost 4 bases and the V segment lost 4 bases, leaving 5 bases of the junction unmatched. This CDR3 has 15 amino acids. CDR3 bases: TGTGCCAGCAGTTCGGGACAGGGAGGGAATCAGCCCCAGCATTTT. The encoded protein is CASSSGQGGNQPQHF.

The chain employs TRBV12-3 or TRBV12-4 and TRBJ1-1; 11 bases fit TRBD1. The CDR3 consists of 15 residues. The ends lost 5 bases at V and 5 bases at J; junction bases unmatched: 7. CDR3 DNA sequence: TGTGCCAGCAGTCGGACAGGGGGCGGGATGACTGAAGCTTTCTTT. Encoded protein: CASSRTGGGMTEAFF.

Concerning this clonotype itself: A much larger clone lies a single base off, so this may be a read error. Lacking the conserved final phenylalanine or tryptophan, this CDR3 likely reflects a read error. V is TRBV18 and J is TRBJ1-1, with a possible D match to TRBD1 (6 bases). The CDR3 totals 14 residues. V shed 2 bases and J shed 5 bases, with 12 bases lying between them. Germline CDR1 is KGHSH and CDR2 is LQKENI. Here the CDR3 DNA reads TGTGCCAGCTCACCAGGGGGGCCGAGAACTGAAGCTTTCTAT. It encodes CASSPGGPRTEAFY.

This clonotype was detected many times. J is TRBJ1-2 and V is TRBV12-3 or TRBV12-4, with D unclear. V lost 2 bases and J 6 bases, leaving 19 bases between the germline ends. The CDR3 spans 16 residues. In DNA, the CDR3 is TGTGCCAGCAGTTTAAGGCGTTTGGGAGCTGGGCATGGCTACACCTTC. This gives the protein CASSLRRLGAGHGYTF.

This clonotype was seen many times. This sequence joins TRBV19 and TRBJ1-1; 9 bases match TRBD1. Unmatched junction bases numbered 2, after V lost 1 base and J lost 5 bases. Germline V CDR1 and CDR2: LNHDA, SQIVND (reference sequence). The CDR3 is made up of 14 amino acids. The CDR3 sequence is CASSIGDRGTEAFF. The CDR3 DNA reads as TGTGCCAGTAGTATAGGTGACAGGGGGACTGAAGCTTTCTTT.